The 24 T cell receptor beta chains listed next were all sequenced from one sample in a study of shared T cell receptors in the human thymus. Sequencing was performed with immunoSEQ multiplex PCR; in TCRdb, only in-frame clones are kept and a portion is missing. This table has over 350,000 clones, approximately 95% appearing once. Sequences were obtained from thymocytes. All receptors derive from a human donor.

The chain combines TRBV9 with TRBJ2-1, with D possibly being TRBD1 or TRBD2 (6 bases each). V was trimmed by 0 bases and J by 5 bases, leaving 15 bases between them. Germline V gene sequence: CDR1 SGDLS, CDR2 YYNGEE. CDR3 size: 16 residues. This CDR3 reads CASSVAPARGDNEQFF. CDR3 nucleotide sequence: TGTGCCAGCAGCGTAGCCCCCGCTAGGGGGGACAATGAGCAGTTCTTC.

This clone was detected a few times. The chain has TRBV2 and TRBJ2-7; D unresolved. Germline loops: CDR1 SNHLY, CDR2 FYNNEI. This CDR3 is built from 13 residues. V was trimmed by 7 bases and J by 1 base, leaving 11 bases between them. CDR3 residues: CASKGNRSYEQYF. CDR3 sequence (DNA): TGTGCCAGCAAGGGTAACCGATCCTACGAGCAGTACTTC.

This clone was counted a few times. V and J are TRBV4-3 and TRBJ1-1; tentative D call: TRBD1 (5 bases). CDR1 and CDR2 (germline): LGHNA, YSLEER. The CDR3 has 17 residues. Deletions cut 3 bases from V and 0 bases from J, with 17 bases between. For the CDR3, the DNA is TGCGCCAGCAGCCACGACATCTCCGGACACATGAACACTGAAGCTTTCTTT. It specifies CASSHDISGHMNTEAFF.

The chain employs TRBV25-1 and TRBJ1-2; TRBD1 might be the D (5 bases). The CDR3 runs to 15 residues. The V end was cut by 8 bases, the J end by 2 bases, with 18 bases between. Germline-derived CDR1 and CDR2 are MGHDK and SYGVNS. The CDR3 reads CASGPRGHSNYGYTF. CDR3 nucleotide sequence: TGTGCCAGCGGACCGAGGGGCCATTCAAACTATGGCTACACCTTC.

The rearrangement uses TRBV7-9 and TRBJ2-3; D possibly corresponds to TRBD1 (6 bases). With 5 bases removed from V and 4 bases from J, the gap between germline ends came to 19 bases. The germline CDR1 and CDR2 sequences are SEHNR and FQNEAQ (reference sequence). The CDR3 length is 16 residues. The CDR3 here is CASSLNLQGLSDTQYF. The CDR3 region has the DNA TGTGCCAGCAGCCTCAACCTACAGGGTCTCTCAGATACGCAGTATTTT.

This clone has a single count. The V and J genes are TRBV28 and TRBJ2-3, with TRBD2 matching 8 bases. CDR1 and CDR2 (germline): MDHEN, SYDVKM. Losses at the gene ends were 3 bases for V and 2 bases for J; bases not matched to a gene: 10. The CDR3 spans 17 residues. The CDR3 nucleotides read TGTGCCAGCAGTTTGCTCGAGGGCGGGGGGCACACAGATACGCAGTATTTT. This gives the protein CASSLLEGGGHTDTQYF.

This sequence joins TRBV27 and TRBJ1-2; TRBD1 aligns across 10 bases. The germline V gene encodes CDR1 MNHEY and CDR2 SMNVEV (reference sequence). The V and J ends lost 5 bases and 5 bases, in that order; junction bases with no gene match: 14. The CDR3 is 17 amino acids. The CDR3 nucleotides are TGTGCCAGCAGTCTTCCCCCCCGACAGGGGGCGGGTTATGGCTACACCTTC. Protein sequence: CASSLPPRQGAGYGYTF.

V and J are TRBV27 and TRBJ2-7, with TRBD2 matching 10 bases. Per germline, CDR1 MNHEY and CDR2 SMNVEV (reference sequence). Trimming cost V 4 bases and J 9 bases; bases outside gene matches: 24. The CDR3 length is 19 residues. Written as DNA, the CDR3 is TGTGCCAGCAGTTCACATCAAAAGCCCACTAGCGGGACGCCAGGGGGGCAGTACTTC. As protein: CASSSHQKPTSGTPGGQYF.

The CDR3 DNA sequence: TGTGCCAGCAGTCCCGGACCCCAAGAGACCCAGTACTTC. Residues: CASSPGPQETQYF. The chain is built from TRBV27 and TRBJ2-5; D unresolved. Germline V gene lookup returns CDR1 MNHEY and CDR2 SMNVEV (reference sequence). The length of the CDR3 is 13 residues. The germline V and J ends were trimmed by 5 bases and 1 base, with 8 bases remaining between them.

The V call is TRBV11-3, the J call TRBJ2-3, with 11 bases lining up with TRBD2. V shed 2 bases, J shed 4 bases, and the junction held 17 bases outside the gene matches. Germline V lookup: CDR1 SGHNT, CDR2 YENEEA. The CDR3 spans 20 residues. The CDR3 bases are TGTGCCAGCAGCTTAAAACTGGCTAGCGGGAGGATCATGGGGGCAGATACGCAGTATTTT. Encoded protein: CASSLKLASGRIMGADTQYF.

The chain joins TRBV7-8 to TRBJ1-5, with no clear D. Trimming left V 5 bases short and J 4 bases short, with 27 bases between. The germline V gene encodes CDR1 SGHVS and CDR2 FQNEAQ. The CDR3 consists of 19 residues. The CDR3 DNA reads as TGTGCCAGCAGCCCTGGGTCTCCCAAGGAGCGCGGGATTAATCAGCCCCAGCATTTT. Amino acid sequence: CASSPGSPKERGINQPQHF.

The chain links TRBV4-2 to TRBJ2-7; 7 nucleotides line up with TRBD2. The CDR3 extends over 16 amino acids. CDR1 LGHNA and CDR2 YNFKEQ come from the germline V gene. V shed 4 bases and J 3 bases; nucleotides not matched to a gene: 12. CDR3 in DNA: TGTGCCAGCAGCCTCCGTACGGGGGGAAAAATCTACGAGCAGTACTTC. Encoded protein: CASSLRTGGKIYEQYF.

This sequence joins TRBV19 and TRBJ1-4; weak D call: TRBD1 (6 bases). In germline, CDR1 is LNHDA, CDR2 SQIVND (reference sequence). The CDR3 is 15 amino acids. V lost 5 bases to trimming and J lost 6 bases, with 16 bases between them. The CDR3 sequence is CASSARQGRDEKLFF. CDR3 nucleotides: TGTGCCAGTAGTGCTCGTCAGGGGAGGGATGAAAAACTGTTTTTT. Filled out from reference TRBV19 and TRBJ1-4, the complete variable domain reads DGGITQSPKYLFRKEGQNVTLSCEQNLNHDAMYWYRQDPGQGLRLIYYSQIVNDFQKGDIAEGYSVSREKKESFPLTVTSAQKNPTAFYLCASSARQGRDEKLFFGSGTQLSVL.

The gene calls are TRBV11-3 and TRBJ2-7; 11 bases fit TRBD2. J was trimmed by 3 bases and V by 8 bases; bases with no gene match: 6. The germline V gene has CDR1 SGHNT and CDR2 YENEEA. The CDR3 length is 14 residues. The chain's CDR3 is CASGGTSGNYEQYF. The CDR3 DNA follows: TGTGCCAGCGGGGGGACTAGCGGAAACTACGAGCAGTACTTC.

The CDR3 DNA sequence: TGCGCCAGCAGCCAAGATATGGGGAGCTCCTACGAGCAGTACTTC. Protein product: CASSQDMGSSYEQYF. V and J are TRBV4-1 and TRBJ2-7; perhaps TRBD2 as D (5 bases). Germline CDR1 MGHRA, CDR2 YSYEKL. Trimming took 0 bases from V and 0 from J, leaving 9 bases between them. The CDR3 length is 15 residues.

The chain combines TRBV27 with TRBJ2-6, with D unresolved. Germline values: CDR1 MNHEY, CDR2 SMNVEV (reference sequence). V was clipped by 3 bases and J by 0 bases, with 12 bases between them. This CDR3 comprises 17 residues. The CDR3 nucleotides read TGTGCCAGCAGTTTTCGCCCACAGAGCTCTGGGGCCAACGTCCTGACTTTC. Amino acid sequence: CASSFRPQSSGANVLTF.

The rearrangement joins TRBV20-1 to TRBJ2-3; TRBD2 might be the D (5 bases). Germline CDR1 DFQATT, CDR2 SNEGSKA (reference sequence). CDR3 length: 11 amino acids. V lost 4 bases and J lost 4, with 6 bases in between. CDR3 region: CSATSSDTQYF. In DNA, the CDR3 is TGCAGTGCTACTAGCTCAGATACGCAGTATTTT.

The V and J genes are TRBV5-4 and TRBJ2-3, with 13 nucleotides matching TRBD2. The CDR3 has 18 amino acids. Trimming removed 0 bases from V and 1 base from J; junction bases left unmatched: 5. Germline V gene data show CDR1 as SGHNT and CDR2 as YYREEE (reference sequence). The CDR3 nucleotides read TGTGCCAGCAGCTTGGAACTAGCGGGAGGGCTTCGCACAGATACGCAGTATTTT. Its protein is CASSLELAGGLRTDTQYF.

The CDR3 sequence: CASSFRLGEQYF. The DNA of the CDR3 is TGTGCCAGCAGCTTCAGGCTTGGCGAGCAGTACTTC. The chain recombines TRBV5-5 with TRBJ2-7; the D is unclear. V lost 2 bases to trimming and J lost 6 bases, with 9 bases between them. CDR1 and CDR2 (germline): SGHKS, YYEKEE (reference sequence). The length of the CDR3 is 12 residues.

The chain joins TRBV14 to TRBJ2-5; 8 bases line up with TRBD2. Losses at the gene ends were 2 bases for V and 4 bases for J; bases not matched to a gene: 12. Germline assignment: CDR1 SGHDN and CDR2 FVKESK. The CDR3 length is 17 residues. The CDR3 reads CASSQPSGAGGPETQYF. As DNA, the CDR3 is TGTGCCAGCAGCCAACCCTCCGGCGCGGGGGGCCCAGAGACCCAGTACTTC.

The chain combines TRBV5-1 with TRBJ1-2, with D unclear. Germline values: CDR1 SGHRS, CDR2 YFSETQ. V was clipped by 0 bases and J by 6 bases, with 12 bases between them. The CDR3 loop spans 14 amino acids. The CDR3 loop reads CASSLGGGLHGYTF. The CDR3 DNA follows: TGCGCCAGCAGCTTGGGCGGTGGACTTCATGGCTACACCTTC.

Here the CDR3 reads CASSGQGAKDSGNTIYF. The CDR3 DNA is TGTGCCAGCAGTGGACAGGGGGCGAAGGACTCTGGAAACACCATATATTTT. The rearrangement joins TRBV6-1 to TRBJ1-3; 10 bases map to TRBD1. The germline CDR1 and CDR2 sequences are MNHNS and SASEGT. V lost 4 bases and J lost 0; bases outside the gene matches: 6. This CDR3 comprises 17 residues.

The chain links TRBV10-3 to TRBJ2-3; tentatively, D is TRBD1 (6 bases). V was clipped by 4 bases and J by 3 bases, with 11 bases between them. This CDR3 has 14 amino acids. Germline assignment: CDR1 ENHRY and CDR2 SYGVKD. The CDR3 is CAISGTDTTDTQYF. In DNA form, the CDR3 reads TGTGCCATCAGTGGGACAGATACTACAGATACGCAGTATTTT.

This chain joins TRBV19 and TRBJ2-5, with no clear D. The CDR3 is 9 residues long. CDR1 is LNHDA and CDR2 is SQIVND in the germline V gene (reference sequence). CDR3 amino acids: CDPIGTQYF. The CDR3 DNA reads as TGTGACCCTATTGGGACCCAGTACTTC.